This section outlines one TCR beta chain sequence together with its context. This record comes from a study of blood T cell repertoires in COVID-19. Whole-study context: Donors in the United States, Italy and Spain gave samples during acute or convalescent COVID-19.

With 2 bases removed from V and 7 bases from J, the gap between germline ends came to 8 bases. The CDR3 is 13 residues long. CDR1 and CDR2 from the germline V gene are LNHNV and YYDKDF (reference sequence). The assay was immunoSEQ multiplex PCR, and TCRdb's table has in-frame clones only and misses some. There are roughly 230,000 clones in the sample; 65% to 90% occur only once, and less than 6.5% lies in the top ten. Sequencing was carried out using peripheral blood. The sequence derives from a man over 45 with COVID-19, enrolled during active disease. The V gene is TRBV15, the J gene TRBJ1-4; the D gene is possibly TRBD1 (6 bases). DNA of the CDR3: TGTGCCACCAGCAGATCAGGGGTTGAAAAACTGTTTTTT. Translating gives CATSRSGVEKLFF.